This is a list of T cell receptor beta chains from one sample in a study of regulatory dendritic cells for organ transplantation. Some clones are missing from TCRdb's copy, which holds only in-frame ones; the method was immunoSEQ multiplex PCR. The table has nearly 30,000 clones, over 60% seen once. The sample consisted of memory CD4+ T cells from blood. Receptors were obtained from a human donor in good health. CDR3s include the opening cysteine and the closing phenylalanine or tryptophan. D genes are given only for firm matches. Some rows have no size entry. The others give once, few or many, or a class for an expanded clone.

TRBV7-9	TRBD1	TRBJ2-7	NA	TGTGCCAGCAGCTTCCCGGGACAGGGGGCCTACGAGCAGTACTTC	CASSFPGQGAYEQYF
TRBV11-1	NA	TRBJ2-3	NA	TGTGCCAGCAGCTTAAGGCTAGCTGATAATACGCAGTATTTT	CASSLRLADNTQYF
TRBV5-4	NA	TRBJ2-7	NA	TGTGCCAGCAGCTTGGGGGGCCTGGGGAAAGGGGAGCAGTACTTC	CASSLGGLGKGEQYF
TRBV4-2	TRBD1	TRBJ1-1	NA	TGTGCCAGCAGCCAGGACAGGTTTATGACTGAAGCTTTCTTT	CASSQDRFMTEAFF
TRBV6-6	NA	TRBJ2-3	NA	TGTGCCAGCACCCCCACCAGCATGGCAGATACGCAGTATTTT	CASTPTSMADTQYF
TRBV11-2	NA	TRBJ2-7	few	TGTGCCAGCAGCTGGGCGGTGGGCGGTCTCTACGAGCAGTACTTC	CASSWAVGGLYEQYF
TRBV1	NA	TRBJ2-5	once	TGCACCAGCAGCCCCGGGGGCAGGGGAGAGACCCAGTACTTC	CTSSPGGRGETQYF
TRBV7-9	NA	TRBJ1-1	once	TGTGCCAGCAGCTTAATAGATGGAGGCACTGAAGCTTTCTTT	CASSLIDGGTEAFF
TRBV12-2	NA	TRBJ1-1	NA	TGTGCAAGTCGCTTAGGAGACCGGGACAGGGGGAAAGGGAACACTGAAGCTTTCTTT	CASRLGDRDRGKGNTEAFF
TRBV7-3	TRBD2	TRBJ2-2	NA	TGTGCCAGCAGCTTAGCGGGGGGCTACACCGGGGAGCTGTTTTTT	CASSLAGGYTGELFF
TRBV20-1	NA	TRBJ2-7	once	TGCAGTGCCAGCGGAGGGTACGAGCAGTACTTC	CSASGGYEQYF
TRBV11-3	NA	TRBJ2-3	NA	TGTGCCAGCAGCTTAGAACTGCAGGGGAAGCAGTATTTT	CASSLELQGKQYF
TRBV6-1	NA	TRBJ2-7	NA	TGTGCCAGCAGTGAAGTGGGGGGGCTCTACGAGCAGTACTTC	CASSEVGGLYEQYF
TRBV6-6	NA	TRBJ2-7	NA	TGTGCCAGCAGTTACGGGACAAGCAGCTCCTACGAGCAGTACTTC	CASSYGTSSSYEQYF
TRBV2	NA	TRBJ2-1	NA	TGTGCCAGCAGGGGTGGCGGGACTTCCTCCTACAATGAGCAGTTCTTC	CASRGGGTSSYNEQFF
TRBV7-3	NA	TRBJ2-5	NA	TGTGCCAGCAGCTTAGAGGGCAGGGCCCAAGAGACCCAGTACTTC	CASSLEGRAQETQYF
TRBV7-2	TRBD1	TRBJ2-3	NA	TGTGCCAGCAGCTTAGAGACAGGGGGAACAGATACGCAGTATTTT	CASSLETGGTDTQYF
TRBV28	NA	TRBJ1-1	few	TGTGCCAGCAGAGTACAGGGCACTGAAGCTTTCTTT	CASRVQGTEAFF
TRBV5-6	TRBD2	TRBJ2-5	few	TGTGCCAGCAGCCGCCGGACTAGCGGGAGTGGAGAGACCCAGTACTTC	CASSRRTSGSGETQYF
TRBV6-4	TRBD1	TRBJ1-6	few	TGTGCCAGCGGGGACAGGAGTAATTCACCCCTCCACTTT	CASGDRSNSPLHF
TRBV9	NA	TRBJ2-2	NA	TGTGCCAGCAGCGTAGTGTGGGGCACCGGGGAGCTGTTTTTT	CASSVVWGTGELFF
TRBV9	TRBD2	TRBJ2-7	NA	TGTGCCAGCAGCGTAGATCCTAGCGGGATCTACGAGCAGTACTTC	CASSVDPSGIYEQYF
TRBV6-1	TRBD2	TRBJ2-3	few	TGTGCCAGCGCTGCGGGGGGGCCTTCCACAGATACGCAGTATTTT	CASAAGGPSTDTQYF
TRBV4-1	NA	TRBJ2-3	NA	TGCGCCAGCAGCCCCCACGGGATGAGGACAGATACGCAGTATTTT	CASSPHGMRTDTQYF
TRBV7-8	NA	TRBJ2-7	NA	TGTGCCAGCAGCCCCAATACCCTATACGAGCAGTACTTC	CASSPNTLYEQYF
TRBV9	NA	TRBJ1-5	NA	TGTGCCAGCAGCGTTGAACAGGGCCCCGGTAATCAGCCCCAGCATTTT	CASSVEQGPGNQPQHF
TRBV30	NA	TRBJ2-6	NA	TGTGCCTGGAAGCGCGCGGCTGGGGCCAACGTCCTGACTTTC	CAWKRAAGANVLTF
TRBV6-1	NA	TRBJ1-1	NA	TGTGCCAGCACCCTGACAGAGAACACTGAAGCTTTCTTT	CASTLTENTEAFF
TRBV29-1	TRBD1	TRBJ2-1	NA	TGCAGCGCCGAAAGGCCTGGGGGACAGTCCCGTCGAGGGCAGTTCTTC	CSAERPGGQSRRGQFF
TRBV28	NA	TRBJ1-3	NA	TGTGCCAGCAGTTTGGTGGGGGCGGCTGGAAACACCATATATTTT	CASSLVGAAGNTIYF
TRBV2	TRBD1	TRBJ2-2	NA	TGTGCCAGCAGTGGGTTTGGCAGGGGGCACGGGGAGCTGTTTTTT	CASSGFGRGHGELFF
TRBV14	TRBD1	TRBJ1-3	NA	TGTGCCAGCAGACCCGGGACAGCTGGAAACACCATATATTTT	CASRPGTAGNTIYF
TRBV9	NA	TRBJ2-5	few	TGTGCCAGCAGCTTCCGGGGCGCCGAGACCCAGTACTTC	CASSFRGAETQYF
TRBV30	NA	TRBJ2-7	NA	TGTGCCTGGAGCCAGGGGCCCTACGAGCAGTACTTC	CAWSQGPYEQYF
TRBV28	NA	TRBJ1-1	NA	TGTGCCAGCACCCAGGGACATTCTGATGCTTTCTTT	CASTQGHSDAFF
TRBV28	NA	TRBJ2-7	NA	TGTGCCAGCAGTTCCCAAAACGGACCCTACAACGAGCAGTACTTC	CASSSQNGPYNEQYF
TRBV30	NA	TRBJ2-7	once	TGTGCCTGGAGTGTAGGGGGGGGCTCCTACGAGCAGTACTTC	CAWSVGGGSYEQYF
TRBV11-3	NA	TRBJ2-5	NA	TGTGCCAGCAGCCGCTCCGGGACGGAAGAGACCCAGTACTTC	CASSRSGTEETQYF
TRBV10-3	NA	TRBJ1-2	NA	TGTGCCATCAGTGAAGGGGGGTCGGTTAACTATGGCTACACCTTC	CAISEGGSVNYGYTF
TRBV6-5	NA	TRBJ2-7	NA	TGTGCCAGCGGGAAGGGCTACGAGCAGTACTTC	CASGKGYEQYF
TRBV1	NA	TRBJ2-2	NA	TGCACCAGCAGCCCATGCAACAGGAAGGTGAACACCGGGGAGCTGTTTTTT	CTSSPCNRKVNTGELFF
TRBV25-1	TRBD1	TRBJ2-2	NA	TGTGCCAGCAGTGAATCCCGGACAGGGGGGACCGGGGAGCTGTTTTTT	CASSESRTGGTGELFF